This T cell receptor (beta chain) appears in the sequencing data of a study of blood T cells in healthy people across ages. CDR1 is SNHLY, CDR2 FYNNEI, per germline. The V end was cut by 6 bases, the J end by 2 bases, with 13 bases between. This CDR3 is 14 amino acids long. The draw of peripheral blood yielded 8.5 to 10 milliliters from each donor. Each sample provided at least 5 micrograms of extracted total RNA. Alongside a J-beta primer mix, a sample-barcoded 5' primer served in a second PCR lasting about 7 to 11 cycles. Per sample, CDR3-containing paired-end reads numbered at least 2.5 million. A single record per CDR3 protein comes from TCRdb applying MiXCR to the 5' RACE reads. This sample has under 800,000 distinct CDR3 sequences, with more than 20% found just once. This clonotype was counted a few times. The antigen remains unidentified. The study's findings and limits: Older age coincided with a roughly linear decline in TCR beta diversity per million T cells.

The gene calls are TRBV2 and TRBJ2-5, with D tentatively TRBD1 (6 bases). The material sequenced was blood. The TCR comes from a man in his sixties or seventies in good health. The CDR3 DNA follows: TGTGCCAGCAGACGGGACATCTGGCAAGAGACCCAGTACTTC. Translation: CASRRDIWQETQYF.